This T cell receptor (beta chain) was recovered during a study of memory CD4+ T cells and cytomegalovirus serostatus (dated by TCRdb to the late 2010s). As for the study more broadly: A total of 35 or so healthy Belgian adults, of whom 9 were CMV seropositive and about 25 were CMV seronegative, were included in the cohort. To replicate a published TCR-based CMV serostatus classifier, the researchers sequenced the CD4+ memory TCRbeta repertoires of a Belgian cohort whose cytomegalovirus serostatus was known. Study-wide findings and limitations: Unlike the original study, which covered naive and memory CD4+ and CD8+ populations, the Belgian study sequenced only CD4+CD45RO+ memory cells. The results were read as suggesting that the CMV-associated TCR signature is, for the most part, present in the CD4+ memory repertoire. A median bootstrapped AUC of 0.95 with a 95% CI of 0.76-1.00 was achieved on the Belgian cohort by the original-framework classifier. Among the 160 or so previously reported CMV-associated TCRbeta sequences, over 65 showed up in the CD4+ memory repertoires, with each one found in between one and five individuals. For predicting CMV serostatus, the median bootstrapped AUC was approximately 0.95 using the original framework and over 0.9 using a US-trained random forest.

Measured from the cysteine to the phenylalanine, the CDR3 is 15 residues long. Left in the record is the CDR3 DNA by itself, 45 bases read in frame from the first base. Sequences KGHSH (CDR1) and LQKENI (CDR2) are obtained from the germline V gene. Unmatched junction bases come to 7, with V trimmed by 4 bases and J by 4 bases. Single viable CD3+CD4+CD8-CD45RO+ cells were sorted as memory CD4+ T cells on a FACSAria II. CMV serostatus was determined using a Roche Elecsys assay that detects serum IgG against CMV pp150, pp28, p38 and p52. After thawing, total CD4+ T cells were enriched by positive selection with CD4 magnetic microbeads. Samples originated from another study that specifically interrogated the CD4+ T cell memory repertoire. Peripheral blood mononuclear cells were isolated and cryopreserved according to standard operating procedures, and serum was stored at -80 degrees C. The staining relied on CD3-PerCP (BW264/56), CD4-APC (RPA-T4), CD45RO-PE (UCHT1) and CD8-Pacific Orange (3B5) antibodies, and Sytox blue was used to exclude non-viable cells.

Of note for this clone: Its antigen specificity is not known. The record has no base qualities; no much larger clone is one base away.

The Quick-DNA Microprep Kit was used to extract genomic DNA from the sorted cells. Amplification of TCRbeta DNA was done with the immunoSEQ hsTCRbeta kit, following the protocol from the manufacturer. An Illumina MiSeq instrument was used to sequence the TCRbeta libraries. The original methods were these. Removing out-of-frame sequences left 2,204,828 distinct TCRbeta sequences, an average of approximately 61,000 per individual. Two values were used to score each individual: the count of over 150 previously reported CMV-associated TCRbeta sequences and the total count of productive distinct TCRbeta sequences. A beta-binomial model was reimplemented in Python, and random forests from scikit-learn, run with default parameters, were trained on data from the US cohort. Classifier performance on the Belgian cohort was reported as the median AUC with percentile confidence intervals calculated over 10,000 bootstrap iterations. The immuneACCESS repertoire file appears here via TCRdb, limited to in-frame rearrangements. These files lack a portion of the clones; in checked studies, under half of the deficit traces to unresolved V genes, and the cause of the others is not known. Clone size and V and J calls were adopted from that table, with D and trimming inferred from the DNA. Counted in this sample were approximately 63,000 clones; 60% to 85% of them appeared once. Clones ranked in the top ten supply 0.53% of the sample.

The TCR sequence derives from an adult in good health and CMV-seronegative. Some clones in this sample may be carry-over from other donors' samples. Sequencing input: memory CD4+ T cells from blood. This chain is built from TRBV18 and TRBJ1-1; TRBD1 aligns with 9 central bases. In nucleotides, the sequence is TGTGCCAGCTCACTCACACAGGGGGCAGGCACTGAAGCTTTCTTT. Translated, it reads CASSLTQGAGTEAFF.